The present T cell receptor (beta chain) was sequenced within a study of shared clonotypes between healthy human individuals. Broader study findings: Memory subsets generally showed lower estimated richness than naive subsets. Only blood samples were collected, and tissue repertoires likely differ.

Sequenced by immunoSEQ multiplex PCR; TCRdb stores in-frame clones only, minus some. The table records some 2,100,000 clones, approximately 94% of them present only once. Terminally differentiated effector memory CD45RA+ cells were left out of the naive CD8 fraction, which was CD45RO-negative and positively selected for CCR7. On this clone itself: The antigen is not known.

The receptor was isolated from a man aged 18 to 30 in good health. Some clones in this sample may be carry-over from other donors' samples. Sequences were obtained from naive CD8+ T cells from PBMCs.

The CDR3 protein is CASSPPGQGASNEQFF. CDR3 DNA sequence: TGTGCCAGCAGCCCCCCCGGACAGGGGGCATCTAATGAGCAGTTCTTC. The V call is TRBV7-8, the J call TRBJ2-1; 11 bases line up with TRBD1. The CDR3 has 16 amino acids. Germline lookup yields CDR1 SGHVS and CDR2 FQNEAQ. V trimming: 5 bases; J trimming: 7 bases; junction bases outside the gene matches: 10.